The T cell receptor (beta chain) described here comes from a study of blood T cells in healthy people across ages. A second PCR, run for roughly 7 to 11 cycles, used a sample-barcoded 5' primer plus a J-beta primer mix. The template-switch adaptor, which had 12 random nucleotides, put a tag on each cDNA molecule. Every sample gave at least 2.5 million paired-end reads containing CDR3. TCRdb called the 5' RACE reads again in MiXCR, with one record for every CDR3 protein. The repertoire holds around 1,000,000 distinct CDR3 sequences, with about 25% as singletons. These same records also appear under a second study, on T cells of mothers and their children. That source reports: The people who donated were three healthy Caucasian mothers and their six children. Inherited differences only slightly affect thymic shaping of TCR recombination output.

The receptor's source is a girl aged 2-10 years in good health. Specimen: blood.

The CDR3 is CSARVTLGPTNEKLFF. The CDR3, as DNA: TGCAGTGCTAGAGTTACCCTGGGACCGACTAATGAAAAACTGTTTTTT. The chain carries TRBV20-1 and TRBJ1-4; a possible D gene is TRBD1 (5 bases). This CDR3 has 16 residues. Germline V gene data show CDR1 as DFQATT and CDR2 as SNEGSKA (reference sequence). V lost 1 base to trimming and J lost 2 bases, with 14 bases between them.